This TCR beta chain appears in the sequencing data of a study of T cell responses to AZD1222 COVID-19 vaccine. Study in general: Recipients boosted at about 4 weeks or about 12 weeks are pooled. General study points: Sampled repertoires all dated from after the peak T cell response. Rises in breadth and depth of Spike-specific TCRs came after two AZD1222 doses. Donors were largely white British and mainly female; clonal diversity was possibly underestimated.

Details on this clone: Its antigen is not known.

Germline CDR1 and CDR2: MDHEN and SYDVKM. V was pared by 8 bases and J by 3 bases, with 16 bases between. The CDR3 length is 14 residues. Clones were read by immunoSEQ multiplex PCR, and TCRdb kept only the in-frame ones, dropping some. The sample has more than 95,000 clones, 88% seen once; the top ten hold approximately 10%. The sequences come from peripheral blood, collected on day 0 of AZD1222 vaccination. J is TRBJ1-1 and V is TRBV28, with a tentative D call TRBD1 (6 bases). The sequence derives from an adult in good health. The CDR3 bases are TGTGCCAGCTGGACCGGGGGCCCCTACACTGAAGCTTTCTTT. Translation gives CASWTGGPYTEAFF. Full variable domain (outside the CDR3, taken from reference TRBV28 and TRBJ1-1): DVKVTQSSRYLVKRTGEKVFLECVQDMDHENMFWYRQDPGLGLRLIYFSYDVKMKEKGDIPEGYSVSREKKERFSLILESASTNQTSMYLCASWTGGPYTEAFFGQGTRLTVV.